Listed below are T cell receptor beta chains from one sample, sequenced in a study of monozygotic twins with inflammatory bowel disease. No DNA is given; TCRdb re-called the 5' RACE reads and lists each CDR3 protein once. The sample includes a few hundred thousand distinct CDR3 sequences. Source material: blood. These TCRs come from a human donor with ulcerative colitis or Crohn's disease, or a healthy co-twin of an affected twin (not recorded which). Both conserved end residues are part of each CDR3.

j_call v_call cdr3_aa
TRBJ1-1 TRBV9 CASSADWNTEAFF
TRBJ2-1 TRBV5-1 CASSPALAYNEQFF
TRBJ1-5 TRBV19 CASSMRDGINQPQHF
TRBJ1-4 TRBV28 CASSFSAGGEKLFF
TRBJ2-2 TRBV18 CASSPTGESGELFF
TRBJ1-1 TRBV19 CASINSPFAEAFF
TRBJ1-1 TRBV29-1 CSGDSMNTEAFF
TRBJ1-6 TRBV6-6 CASSPRGSNSPLHF
TRBJ1-2 TRBV9 CASSAATGYTF
TRBJ2-7 TRBV9 CASSPGSMQTYEQYF
TRBJ2-7 TRBV28 CASTSGTGGRYEQYF
TRBJ2-7 TRBV7-6 CASSLAGPEQYF
TRBJ2-3 TRBV4-3 CASSQDIARPSYPSTDTQYF
TRBJ1-5 TRBV28 CASSFWGQGVQPQHF
TRBJ2-2 TRBV15 CATSGRRGVLNTGELFF
TRBJ2-1 TRBV6-1 CASSPWDVNEQFF
TRBJ1-1 TRBV3-1 CASSQDRPAGNTEAFF
TRBJ2-7 TRBV6-2/TRBV6-3 CASSYSAGRSSYEQYF
TRBJ2-1 TRBV5-1 CASSSGYPGEQFF
TRBJ1-6 TRBV12-3/TRBV12-4 CASSFNGNSPLHF
TRBJ2-3 TRBV7-2 CASSLVTAGSDTQYF
TRBJ1-6 TRBV6-1 CASSEWGTGTAGSPLHF
TRBJ1-4 TRBV11-2 CASSRGQNEKLFF
TRBJ2-7 TRBV29-1 CSVEDQGYEQYF
TRBJ1-3 TRBV29-1 CSVEGRGEGSGNTIYF
TRBJ2-7 TRBV27 CASTKRGGLGYEQYF
TRBJ2-3 TRBV9 CASSVGLAGTSTDTQYF
TRBJ1-1 TRBV5-1 CASSSRGENTEAFF
TRBJ1-5 TRBV18 CASSPSAPANSNQPQHF
TRBJ1-1 TRBV24-1 CATSKSGRQNTEAFF
TRBJ2-5 TRBV20-1 CSARETPLWTQYF
TRBJ2-5 TRBV20-1 CSALGLAIQETQYF
TRBJ1-5 TRBV19 CASSTPGQGGKPQHF
TRBJ2-3 TRBV7-2 CASSFSTPGRYTQYF
TRBJ2-7 TRBV3-1 CASSAGLSYEQYF
TRBJ2-6 TRBV6-2/TRBV6-3 CASSYPPGGDSGANVLTF
TRBJ2-5 TRBV5-6 CASSQTGAETQYF
TRBJ1-6 TRBV12-3/TRBV12-4 CASSASAGSPLHF
TRBJ2-2 TRBV5-5 CASSLALAGPNTGELFF
TRBJ2-2 TRBV5-1 CASTLDNTNTGELFF
TRBJ1-1 TRBV28 CAGSRNTEAFF
TRBJ1-1 TRBV12-3/TRBV12-4 CASSTGTVEAFF
TRBJ1-2 TRBV3-1 CASSPTGTGYTF
TRBJ1-2 TRBV4-2 CASSQDQVRGAVGYTF
TRBJ2-3 TRBV5-1 CASSSGDQWPDTQYF
TRBJ1-1 TRBV6-6 CASSFRQLEAFF
TRBJ1-1 TRBV5-6 CASSLGWERMNTEAFF
TRBJ1-6 TRBV12-3/TRBV12-4 CASSWDGRSPLHF
TRBJ2-7 TRBV9 CASSVVGSGYEQYF
TRBJ1-5 TRBV4-3 CASSLGQNNQPQHF